Listed below are T cell receptor beta chains from one sample, sequenced in a study of T cells after yellow fever vaccination. TCRdb re-called the 5' RACE reads with MiXCR, one entry per CDR3 protein. The profile shows approximately 300,000 distinct CDR3 sequences, 8.7% of them singletons. Sequenced material: PBMCs, taken on the day of the first yellow fever vaccination. The receptors here all came from a man between 18 and 35 years old who received the YFV17D yellow fever vaccine. The conserved cysteine and the conserved F or W are not part of the CDR3 here. Each record gives: V gene, CDR3 protein.

v_gene: TRBV7-9
CDR3aa: ASKGELRKNIQY

v_gene: TRBV14
CDR3aa: ASSQGWWDRSWTKNIQY

v_gene: TRBV6-5
CDR3aa: ASSYAGESTEAF

v_gene: TRBV12-3/TRBV12-4
CDR3aa: ASSSPDSTYYNEQF

v_gene: TRBV7-9
CDR3aa: ASSLRLVGEQY

v_gene: TRBV6-2/TRBV6-3
CDR3aa: ASSYSRWSFFEQF

v_gene: TRBV6-4
CDR3aa: ASRIRGAPTDTQY

v_gene: TRBV5-1
CDR3aa: ASSLEVVPGANVLT

v_gene: TRBV5-4
CDR3aa: ASSLGKGQGNTEAF

v_gene: TRBV5-1
CDR3aa: ASSLGSIANTGELF

v_gene: TRBV7-6
CDR3aa: ASSPTIRDRGPGNSPLH

v_gene: TRBV12-3/TRBV12-4
CDR3aa: ASRDAGSGSYNEQF

v_gene: TRBV29-1
CDR3aa: SVVSPRNTEAF

v_gene: TRBV12-3/TRBV12-4
CDR3aa: ASNPALGYSYNEQF

v_gene: TRBV12-3/TRBV12-4
CDR3aa: ASSSGAANVLT

v_gene: TRBV21-1
CDR3aa: ASSKAQGVSGANVLT

v_gene: TRBV20-1
CDR3aa: SALRGNTEAF

v_gene: TRBV4-3
CDR3aa: ASSQDYGGGGYGYT

v_gene: TRBV4-3
CDR3aa: ASSPRDSGGY

v_gene: TRBV9
CDR3aa: ASSVAGEGYGYT

v_gene: TRBV7-2
CDR3aa: ASSPRRRENEKLF

v_gene: TRBV7-9
CDR3aa: ASSSQGGPGELF

v_gene: TRBV9
CDR3aa: ASSVATRWGAEDTEAF

v_gene: TRBV18
CDR3aa: ASSLSPPGGEGTEAF

v_gene: TRBV2
CDR3aa: ASSEEVDSQY

v_gene: TRBV14
CDR3aa: ASSQGLGSTVLCTDTQY

v_gene: TRBV4-2
CDR3aa: ASSQQQGAYRNEQF

v_gene: TRBV19
CDR3aa: ASSVLQGAGDTQY

v_gene: TRBV5-6
CDR3aa: ASSPPSGGSWGSPLH

v_gene: TRBV7-3
CDR3aa: ASSLTQGDTQY

v_gene: TRBV4-3
CDR3aa: ASSQEPQGSIQY

v_gene: TRBV5-1
CDR3aa: ASSFLSSYEQY